Included here is one TCR beta chain sequence, with context. The data were taken from a study of T cell changes during pregnancy in multiple sclerosis. Clones were read by immunoSEQ multiplex PCR, and TCRdb kept only the in-frame ones, dropping some. The sample lists roughly 89,000 clones, 94% occurring once. The CDR3 totals 13 residues. Germline V CDR1 and CDR2: MDHEN, SYDVKM. V was trimmed by 5 bases and J by 6 bases, leaving 13 bases between them. The material sequenced was peripheral blood, taken after pregnancy. This receptor was obtained from a female donor in good health, enrolled as a control in a pregnancy study. The genes are TRBV28 and TRBJ1-2; D is undetermined. CDR3 DNA sequence: TGTGCCAGCAGTACCTTGGAGGAGGATGGCTACACCTTC. Its protein product is CASSTLEEDGYTF.